The entry below gives a single T cell receptor beta chain sequence along with its context. Its specificity is unknown. In the PCR, 60 Vbeta and 13 Jbeta primers were used. The method was immunoSEQ multiplex PCR; TCRdb's version includes in-frame clones alone and lacks a portion of them. The top ten hold 2.5% of the sample, which has some 170,000 clones, 72% seen once. Trimming took 1 base from V and 4 from J; bases not matched to a gene: 15. This CDR3 region has 18 residues. Germline-derived CDR1 and CDR2 are SGHDT and YYEEEE. The record originates from a study of cytomegalovirus exposure and HLA in healthy donors. Across the study: HLA-typed donors were the source of about 85 million unique TCRs, which an early data release held.

The study, taken as a whole, reports: A few V segments could not be told apart, such as TRBV6-2 and TRBV6-3, and were left out.

The chain combines TRBV5-6 with TRBJ2-5, with 8 bases aligning to TRBD2. Sequenced sample: PBMCs. The receptor was isolated from a human donor in good health. CDR3 nucleotides: TGTGCCAGCAGCTTGTTGACAGTCATTGGACGGGGGGGAGAGACCCAGTACTTC. Translated: CASSLLTVIGRGGETQYF.